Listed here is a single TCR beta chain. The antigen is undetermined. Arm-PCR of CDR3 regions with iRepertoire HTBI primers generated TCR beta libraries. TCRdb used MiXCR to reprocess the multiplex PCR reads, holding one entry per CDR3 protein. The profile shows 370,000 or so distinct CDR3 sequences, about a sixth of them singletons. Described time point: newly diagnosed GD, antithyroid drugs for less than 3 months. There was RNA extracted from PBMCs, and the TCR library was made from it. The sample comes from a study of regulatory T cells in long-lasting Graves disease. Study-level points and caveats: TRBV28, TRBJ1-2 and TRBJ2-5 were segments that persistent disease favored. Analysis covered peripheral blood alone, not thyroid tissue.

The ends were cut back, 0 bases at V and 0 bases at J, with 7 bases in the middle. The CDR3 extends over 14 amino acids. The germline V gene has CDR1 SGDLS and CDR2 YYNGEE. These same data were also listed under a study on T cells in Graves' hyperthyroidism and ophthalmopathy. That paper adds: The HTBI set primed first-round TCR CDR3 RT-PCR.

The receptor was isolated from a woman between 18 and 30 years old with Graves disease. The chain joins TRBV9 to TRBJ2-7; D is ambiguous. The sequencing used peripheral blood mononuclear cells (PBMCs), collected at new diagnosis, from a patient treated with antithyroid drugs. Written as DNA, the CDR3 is TGTGCCAGCAGCGTAGCCCACCCCTCCTACGAGCAGTACTTC. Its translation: CASSVAHPSYEQYF.